The 24 T cell receptor beta chains listed next were all sequenced from one sample in a study of control samples from healthy donors and cancer patients. Profiled with immunoSEQ multiplex PCR; TCRdb holds only in-frame clones, not every one. The sample has approximately 100,000 clones, approximately 84% seen once. The sequenced sample was PBMCs. Receptors originate from a man between 65 and 79 years old with lung cancer.

V usage is TRBV6-4 and J usage is TRBJ2-1, with TRBD1 matching 8 bases. This CDR3 comprises 15 residues. After removal of 2 bases from V and 4 bases from J, the junction contained 4 bases not matched to a gene. Germline V gives CDR1 MRHNA, CDR2 SNTAGT. The CDR3 spells CASSDGQGPYNEQFF. CDR3 sequence (DNA): TGTGCCAGCAGTGACGGACAGGGCCCTTACAATGAGCAGTTCTTC.

The gene calls are TRBV5-6 and TRBJ2-7; 9 bases line up with TRBD1. CDR1 and CDR2 (germline): SGHDT, YYEEEE. The CDR3 contains 15 residues. Trimming removed 4 bases from V and 2 bases from J; junction bases left unmatched: 7. This chain's CDR3 is CASSGKQGAAYEQYF. The CDR3 DNA reads TGTGCCAGCAGCGGAAAACAGGGGGCGGCCTACGAGCAGTACTTC.

The chain joins TRBV3-1 (or the pseudogene TRBV3-2) to TRBJ1-6, with D possibly TRBD1 on 6 matching bases. The length of the CDR3 is 13 residues. V was pared by 8 bases and J by 10 bases, with 15 bases between. Per germline, CDR1 LGHDT and CDR2 YNNKEL (reference sequence). The CDR3 spells CASGTNRESPLHF. The CDR3 nucleotides are TGTGCCAGCGGGACAAACAGGGAGTCACCCCTCCACTTT.

This clone occurred many times. The V gene is TRBV19, the J gene TRBJ2-2; D may correspond to TRBD1 or TRBD2 (6 bases each). CDR1 is LNHDA and CDR2 is SQIVND in the germline V gene (reference sequence). The CDR3 spans 15 residues. Trimming stripped 7 bases from V and 4 bases from J, with 16 bases between. The DNA for the CDR3 is TGTGCCAGTATAATCCGGGGGCATGGCACCGGGGAGCTGTTTTTT. Its protein product is CASIIRGHGTGELFF.

The chain is built from TRBV19 and TRBJ1-4, with 7 bases that match TRBD1. CDR3 length: 16 amino acids. V lost 4 bases to trimming and J lost 2 bases; unmatched junction nucleotides: 7. Germline V lookup: CDR1 LNHDA, CDR2 SQIVND (reference sequence). This CDR3 reads CASSTASRGTNEKLFF. CDR3 in DNA: TGTGCCAGTAGTACAGCATCCAGGGGGACTAATGAAAAACTGTTTTTT.

The chain couples TRBV11-2 to TRBJ1-1; 11 positions agree with TRBD1. With V trimmed by 2 bases and J by 0 bases, 2 bases remained unmatched. Germline CDR1 and CDR2: SGHAT and FQNNGV. The CDR3 consists of 16 residues. CDR3 loop: CASSLRTGGLNTEAFF. CDR3 coding DNA: TGTGCCAGCAGCTTAAGGACAGGGGGCTTGAACACTGAAGCTTTCTTT.

This chain links TRBV7-8 with TRBJ2-5; 7 nucleotides agree with TRBD1. CDR3 length: 16 residues. Germline CDR1 reads SGHVS; CDR2 reads FQNEAQ. V was pared by 5 bases and J by 0 bases, with 9 bases of the junction left unmatched. DNA for the CDR3: TGTGCCAGCAGCCCCCAGGGGGTCCAGTACCAAGAGACCCAGTACTTC. It yields the protein CASSPQGVQYQETQYF.

This chain links TRBV10-2 with TRBJ2-3; 13 positions match TRBD2. Germline V CDR1 and CDR2: WSHSY, SAAADI. V lost 8 bases and J lost 0; bases outside the gene matches: 8. The CDR3 runs to 17 residues. DNA of the CDR3: TGCGCCAGCTCCAGCGGGACTAGCGGGATTAGCACAGATACGCAGTATTTT. Translated, it gives CASSSGTSGISTDTQYF.

CDR3 residues: CASSIHRGYNQPQHF. Here the CDR3 DNA reads TGTGCCAGTAGTATCCACAGGGGTTATAATCAGCCCCAGCATTTT. This chain joins TRBV19 and TRBJ1-5, with 7 positions matching TRBD1. The CDR3 is made up of 15 amino acids. Germline CDR1 and CDR2: LNHDA and SQIVND (reference sequence). After removal of 3 bases from V and 4 bases from J, the junction contained 6 bases not matched to a gene.

The CDR3 reads CASSRRGTRTDTQYF. In DNA, the CDR3 is TGTGCCAGCAGTCGCCGGGGGACCAGGACAGATACGCAGTATTTT. The gene calls are TRBV6-2 or TRBV6-3 and TRBJ2-3; a possible D gene is TRBD2 (6 bases). The CDR3 is 15 residues long. Deletions cut 5 bases from V and 3 bases from J, with 15 bases between. Per germline, CDR1 MNHEY and CDR2 SVGEGT.

This clone appeared once. The chain combines TRBV9 with TRBJ1-1; no reliable D call. From germline, CDR1 is SGDLS and CDR2 YYNGEE. This CDR3 region has 15 residues. Trimming took 0 bases from V and 8 from J, leaving 17 bases between them. The DNA of the CDR3 is TGTGCCAGCAGCGTAGTTGTCACCCGGGTAGACGAAGCTTTCTTT. It is translated as CASSVVVTRVDEAFF.

The V call is TRBV9, the J call TRBJ2-2; possibly TRBD2 for D (8 bases). CDR1 and CDR2 from the germline V gene are SGDLS and YYNGEE. The CDR3 has 16 residues. V was clipped by 3 bases and J by 7 bases, with 19 bases between them. The CDR3 DNA follows: TGTGCCAGCAGCGGACCCCGGGAGGGGGCTGACGGGGAGCTGTTTTTT. Protein: CASSGPREGADGELFF.

The gene calls are TRBV10-3 and TRBJ1-5, with D maybe TRBD1 (5 bases). Trimming removed 6 bases from V and 7 bases from J, with 13 bases in between. CDR3 length: 13 amino acids. From germline, CDR1 is ENHRY and CDR2 SYGVKD. The CDR3 DNA follows: TGTGCCATCAGAAGGGACGTCGGACAGCCCCAGCATTTT. Its translation is CAIRRDVGQPQHF.

The chain is built from TRBV10-3 and TRBJ1-1; 10 bases agree with TRBD1. Germline CDR1 is ENHRY and CDR2 is SYGVKD. V shed 6 bases, J shed 4 bases, and the junction held 5 bases outside the gene matches. The CDR3 length is 14 residues. The CDR3 here is CAIRLGQGSTEAFF. As DNA, the CDR3 is TGTGCCATCAGATTGGGACAGGGGAGCACTGAAGCTTTCTTT.

The chain has TRBV7-2 and TRBJ1-2; D not certain. The CDR3 is made up of 16 amino acids. Trimming removed 1 base at V and 0 bases at J, with 12 bases between. Germline CDR1 reads SGHTA; CDR2 reads FQGNSA. In DNA, the CDR3 is TGTGCCAGCAGCTTAGGTGGTCTCCGAGCTAACTATGGCTACACCTTC. Protein product: CASSLGGLRANYGYTF.

V gene TRBV12-3 or TRBV12-4 combines with J gene TRBJ1-2, with D perhaps TRBD1 (6 bases). Trimming pared 3 bases from V and 9 bases from J, leaving 11 bases between. The CDR3 has 12 amino acids. For the CDR3, the DNA is TGTGCCAGCAGTTTGGGCAGGGGTAGCTACACCTTC. Its protein is CASSLGRGSYTF.

The chain is built from TRBV5-1 and TRBJ2-3, with D possibly TRBD1 on 5 matching bases. There are 15 residues in the CDR3. Between the trimmed V and J ends, which lost 0 bases and 4 bases, there was a span of 12 bases. Germline-derived CDR1 and CDR2 are SGHRS and YFSETQ. As DNA, the CDR3 is TGCGCCAGCAGCTTGGTGGCAGGGTCGGCAGATACGCAGTATTTT. Its protein is CASSLVAGSADTQYF.

V is TRBV27 and J is TRBJ1-4; D gene unclear. The CDR3 extends over 12 amino acids. V lost 5 bases and J lost 8, with 9 bases in between. Germline values: CDR1 MNHEY, CDR2 SMNVEV (reference sequence). Here the CDR3 reads CASSILGEKLFF. CDR3 nucleotides: TGTGCCAGCAGTATCTTAGGGGAAAAACTGTTTTTT. The variable domain in full, with the rest retrieved from reference TRBV27 and TRBJ1-4, is EAQVTQNPRYLITVTGKKLTVTCSQNMNHEYMSWYRQDPGLGLRQIYYSMNVEVTDKGDVPEGYKVSRKEKRNFPLILESPSPNQTSLYFCASSILGEKLFFGSGTQLSVL.

The rearrangement links TRBV7-9 to TRBJ2-7; either TRBD1 or TRBD2 may fit D (5 bases each). Germline-derived CDR1 and CDR2 are SEHNR and FQNEAQ (reference sequence). The ends were cut back, 3 bases at V and 1 base at J, with 10 bases in the middle. This CDR3 contains 14 residues. In nucleotides, the CDR3 is TGTGCCAGCAGCTTCGGGGACGGATCCTACGAGCAGTACTTC. Amino acid sequence: CASSFGDGSYEQYF.

The V gene is TRBV2, the J gene TRBJ2-3, with 13 bases fitting TRBD2. CDR1 and CDR2 from the germline V gene are SNHLY and FYNNEI. The CDR3 has 15 amino acids. J lost 6 bases, V lost 4 bases, and 4 bases had no gene match. The CDR3: CASSGLAGGRDTQYF. DNA of the CDR3: TGTGCCAGCAGTGGACTAGCGGGGGGCCGGGATACGCAGTATTTT.

The V call is TRBV4-3, the J call TRBJ1-1, with 7 positions matching TRBD1. The CDR3 consists of 14 residues. V gave up 4 bases and J gave up 3 bases; unmatched junction bases: 5. Germline V gene data show CDR1 as LGHNA and CDR2 as YSLEER. The CDR3 bases are TGCGCCAGCAGCCCAGGGGGGCATCACACTGAAGCTTTCTTT. Protein product: CASSPGGHHTEAFF.

Only one count was recorded for this clone. CDR3: CASSEGDLKEAFF. CDR3 DNA: TGTGCCAGCAGTGAAGGGGACCTAAAGGAAGCTTTCTTT. The gene calls are TRBV6-1 and TRBJ1-1; D may be TRBD1 (5 bases). Deletions cut 1 base from V and 8 bases from J, with 11 bases between. The CDR3 has 13 residues. Looked up from germline, CDR1 is MNHNS and CDR2 is SASEGT.

The rearrangement uses TRBV19 and TRBJ2-1, with 11 bases identical to TRBD2. The V segment lost 6 bases and the J segment 4 bases; nucleotides outside the gene matches: 5. Germline V gene sequence: CDR1 LNHDA, CDR2 SQIVND (reference sequence). The CDR3 sequence is 15 residues long. In DNA form, the CDR3 reads TGTGCCAGTAGACAGACTAGCGGGGAATACAATGAGCAGTTCTTC. Protein: CASRQTSGEYNEQFF.

The rearrangement joins TRBV19 to TRBJ2-3; D is possibly TRBD1 (5 bases). Germline CDR1 reads LNHDA; CDR2 reads SQIVND (reference sequence). CDR3 length equals 13 residues. V lost 6 bases and J 7 bases, leaving 14 bases between the germline ends. This CDR3 is CASSQSRDYTQYF. The CDR3 coding sequence is TGTGCCAGTAGCCAATCCAGGGATTATACGCAGTATTTT.